This T cell receptor (beta chain) came from a study of CD8+CD57+ T cells in acquired aplastic anemia. Study overall: The average for DNA from sorted CD4+ and CD8+ cells was roughly 3 ug. The average read count for CD4+ cells in healthy donors was around 10 million.

The TCR beta profiling, which covered VDJ combination and CDR3 sequence, was carried out using genomic DNA as the template. TCRdb called the reads again in MiXCR, with one record for every CDR3 protein. The sample records some 240,000 distinct CDR3 sequences, approximately 35% being singletons. This CDR3 has 14 amino acids. Per germline, CDR1 SNHLY and CDR2 FYNNEI. This clonotype was found once. Sequence at one end of the junction differs from germline and may be a read error. The source material was sorted CD4+, CD8+, or CD8+CD57+ T cells (not recorded which) from PBMCs. This sequence originates from a human donor in good health, serving as a control. The chain carries TRBV2 and TRBJ1-1; TRBD1 aligns across 11 bases. The CDR3 bases are TGTGCCAGCAGTCTCCGGACAGGGGGCTCTGAAGCTTCCTTT. This sequence encodes CASSLRTGGSEASF.